This TCR beta chain was retrieved from a study of cytomegalovirus exposure and HLA in healthy donors. Losses at the gene ends were 3 bases for V and 0 bases for J; bases not matched to a gene: 0. The CDR3 is 16 residues long. CDR1 is MNHEY and CDR2 is SMNVEV in the germline V gene (reference sequence). The PCR had 60 Vbeta and 13 Jbeta primers. In the source study's methods: In a later analysis, approximately 80 million unique TCR beta chains included roughly 11 million shared by two or more donors. Sequenced by immunoSEQ multiplex PCR; TCRdb stores in-frame clones only, minus some. V, J and clone size are those of that table, while D and trimming were read from the DNA. This table has approximately 170,000 clones, 74% appearing once. A word on this clone: Its specificity is unknown.

Whole-study findings and limits: The authors later linked a missense DCLRE1C variant to TCR beta V- and J-gene trimming.

Donors had nominal health at sampling but likely had unrecorded immune exposures. Sequenced sample: PBMCs. The source is a woman in her thirties in good health and CMV-seropositive. This chain links TRBV27 with TRBJ2-3, with TRBD2 matching 13 bases. The CDR3 is CASSLTSGGSTDTQYF. CDR3 nucleotide sequence: TGTGCCAGCAGTTTGACTAGCGGGGGGAGCACAGATACGCAGTATTTT.